This T cell receptor beta chain was obtained from a study of cytomegalovirus exposure and HLA in healthy donors. The study's findings and limits: The study recorded about 150 TCR beta chains that were cytomegalovirus-associated.

The table lists this clone with a count of one. Its antigen is still unknown. The germline V gene encodes CDR1 LNHNV and CDR2 YYDKDF (reference sequence). CDR3 length: 14 amino acids. J lost 5 bases, V lost 3 bases, and 5 bases had no gene match. Primers for the PCR totalled 60 Vbeta and 13 Jbeta. Data came from immunoSEQ multiplex PCR; TCRdb stores just in-frame clones and leaves some out. The data contain over 120,000 clones, 75% to 80% of them singletons. The rearrangement uses TRBV15 and TRBJ2-5, with 8 bases lining up with TRBD2. This clonotype was sampled from a woman in her late teens or twenties in good health and CMV-seropositive. Sequenced input: PBMCs. The CDR3 loop reads CATSSPGRGETQYF. The CDR3 DNA follows: TGTGCCACCAGCAGCCCCGGGAGGGGTGAGACCCAGTACTTC.